What follows is one T cell receptor (beta chain) and its context. This sample stems from a study of blood T cell repertoires in COVID-19. Study-wide context: The samples span acute and convalescent COVID-19 from the United States, Italy and Spain. PBMCs, B-cell-depleted T cells, or T cells provided the cDNA or gDNA that made up the material.

Repertoires were generated with immunoSEQ multiplex PCR, while TCRdb's copy carries only in-frame clones and drops some. The table lists 100,000 to 150,000 clones, approximately 87% of them singletons. Germline V gives CDR1 SGHRS, CDR2 YFSETQ. The CDR3 is made up of 16 amino acids. Trimming cost V 4 bases and J 2 bases; bases outside gene matches: 5. The sequence came from a man in his 70s who had recovered from COVID-19. The sample consisted of peripheral blood. This chain connects TRBV5-1 to TRBJ2-3; the match to TRBD1 covers 12 bases. The CDR3 sequence is CASSDGTGGLTDTQYF. CDR3 in DNA: TGCGCCAGCAGCGACGGGACAGGGGGCCTCACAGATACGCAGTATTTT.